The TCR beta chain under discussion was sequenced for a study of regulatory T cells in long-lasting Graves disease. To make TCR beta libraries, researchers used iRepertoire HTBI primers and Arm-PCR of CDR3 regions. Via MiXCR, TCRdb re-called the multiplex PCR reads, giving one row per CDR3 protein. This table holds 360,000 or so distinct CDR3 sequences, about 12% found once. Documented time point: newly diagnosed GD, antithyroid drugs for less than 3 months. The TCR library was prepared using RNA isolated from PBMCs. This sample was shared with a second study, whose subject was T cells in Graves' hyperthyroidism and ophthalmopathy.

The sequencing used peripheral blood mononuclear cells (PBMCs), collected at new diagnosis, from a patient treated with antithyroid drugs. This sequence was found in a woman younger than 30 with Graves disease.

CDR3 nucleotide sequence: TGTGCCAGCAGTTACACGGGGGGCCTCACAGATACGCAGTATTTT. Translated, it gives CASSYTGGLTDTQYF. This chain connects TRBV6-9 to TRBJ2-3; a possible D gene is TRBD2 (7 bases). The V gene lost 3 bases and the J gene lost 2 bases, with 12 bases spanning the gap. Germline loops: CDR1 MNHGY, CDR2 SVAAGI. This CDR3 has 15 residues.